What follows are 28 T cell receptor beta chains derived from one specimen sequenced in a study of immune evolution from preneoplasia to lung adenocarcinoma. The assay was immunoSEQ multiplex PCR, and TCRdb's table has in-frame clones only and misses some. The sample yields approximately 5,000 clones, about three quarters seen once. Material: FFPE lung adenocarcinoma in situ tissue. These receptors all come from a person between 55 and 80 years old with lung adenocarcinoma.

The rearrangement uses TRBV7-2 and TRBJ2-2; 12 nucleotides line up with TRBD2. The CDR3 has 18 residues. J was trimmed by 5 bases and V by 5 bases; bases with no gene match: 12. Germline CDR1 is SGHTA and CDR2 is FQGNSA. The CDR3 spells CASSNPTSGGWMTGELFF. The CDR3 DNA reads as TGTGCCAGCAGCAATCCCACTAGCGGGGGGTGGATGACCGGGGAGCTGTTTTTT.

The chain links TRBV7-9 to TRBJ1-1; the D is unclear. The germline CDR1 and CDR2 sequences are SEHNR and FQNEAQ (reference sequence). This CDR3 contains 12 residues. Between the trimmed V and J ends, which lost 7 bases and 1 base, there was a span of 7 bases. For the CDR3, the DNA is TGTGCCAGCAATTGGGGGAACACTGAAGCTTTCTTT. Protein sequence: CASNWGNTEAFF.

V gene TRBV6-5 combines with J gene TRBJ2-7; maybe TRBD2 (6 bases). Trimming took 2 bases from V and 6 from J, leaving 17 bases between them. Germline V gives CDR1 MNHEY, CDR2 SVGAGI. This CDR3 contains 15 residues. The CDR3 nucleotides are TGTGCCAGCAGTTACCGCGGACACAAGGAGGGCGAGCAGTACTTC. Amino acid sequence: CASSYRGHKEGEQYF.

CDR3 coding DNA: TGTGCCAGTAGTACCGGGCGGGCGGGTGAGCCCCAGCATTTT. Translating gives CASSTGRAGEPQHF. The chain combines TRBV19 with TRBJ1-5; no reliable D call. CDR3 length equals 14 residues. Germline V lookup: CDR1 LNHDA, CDR2 SQIVND (reference sequence). Trimming cost V 4 bases and J 8 bases, with 15 bases left between them.

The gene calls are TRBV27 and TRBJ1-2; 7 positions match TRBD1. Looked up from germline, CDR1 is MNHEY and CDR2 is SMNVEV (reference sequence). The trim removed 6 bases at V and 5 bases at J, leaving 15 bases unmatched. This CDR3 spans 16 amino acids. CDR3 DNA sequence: TGTGCCAGCAGACCTATCTACACAGGGGCCAAATATGGCTACACCTTC. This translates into CASRPIYTGAKYGYTF.

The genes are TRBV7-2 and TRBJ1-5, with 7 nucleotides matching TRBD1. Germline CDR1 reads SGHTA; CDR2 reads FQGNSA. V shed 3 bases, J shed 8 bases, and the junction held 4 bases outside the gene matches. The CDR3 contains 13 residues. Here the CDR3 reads CASSFGQDEPQHF. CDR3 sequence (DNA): TGTGCCAGCAGCTTTGGACAGGATGAGCCCCAGCATTTT.

The CDR3 reads CASSSLGQGPQMNTEAFF. The CDR3 DNA sequence: TGTGCCAGCAGCTCACTAGGACAGGGTCCACAAATGAACACTGAAGCTTTCTTT. This chain joins TRBV7-9 and TRBJ1-1, with 8 bases identical to TRBD1. This CDR3 spans 18 amino acids. V trimming: 4 bases; J trimming: 0 bases; junction bases outside the gene matches: 13. Germline CDR1 is SEHNR and CDR2 is FQNEAQ (reference sequence).

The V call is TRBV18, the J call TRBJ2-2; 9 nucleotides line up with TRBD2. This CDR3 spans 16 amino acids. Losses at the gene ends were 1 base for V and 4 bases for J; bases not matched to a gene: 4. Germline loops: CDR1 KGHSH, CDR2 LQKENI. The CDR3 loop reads CASSPLAGAATGELFF. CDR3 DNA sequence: TGTGCCAGCTCACCACTAGCGGGGGCCGCCACCGGGGAGCTGTTTTTT.

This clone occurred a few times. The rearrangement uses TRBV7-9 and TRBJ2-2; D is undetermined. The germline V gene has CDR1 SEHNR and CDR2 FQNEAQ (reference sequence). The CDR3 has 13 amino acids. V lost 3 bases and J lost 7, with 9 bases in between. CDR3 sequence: CASSFWVGGELFF. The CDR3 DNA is TGTGCCAGCAGCTTTTGGGTCGGCGGGGAGCTGTTTTTT.

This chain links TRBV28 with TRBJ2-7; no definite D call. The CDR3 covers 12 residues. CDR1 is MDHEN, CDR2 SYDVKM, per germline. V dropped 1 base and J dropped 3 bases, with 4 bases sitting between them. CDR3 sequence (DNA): TGTGCCAGCAGTTTATTAGACTACGAGCAGTACTTC. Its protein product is CASSLLDYEQYF. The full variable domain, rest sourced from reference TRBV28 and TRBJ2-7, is DVKVTQSSRYLVKRTGEKVFLECVQDMDHENMFWYRQDPGLGLRLIYFSYDVKMKEKGDIPEGYSVSREKKERFSLILESASTNQTSMYLCASSLLDYEQYFGPGTRLTVT.

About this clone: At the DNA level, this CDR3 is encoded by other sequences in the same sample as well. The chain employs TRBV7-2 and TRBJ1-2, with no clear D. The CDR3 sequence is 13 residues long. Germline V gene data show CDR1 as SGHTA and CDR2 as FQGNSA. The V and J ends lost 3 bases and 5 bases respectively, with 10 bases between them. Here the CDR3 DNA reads TGTGCCAGCAGCTTCTCCTTGCAGTATGGCTACACCTTC. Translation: CASSFSLQYGYTF.

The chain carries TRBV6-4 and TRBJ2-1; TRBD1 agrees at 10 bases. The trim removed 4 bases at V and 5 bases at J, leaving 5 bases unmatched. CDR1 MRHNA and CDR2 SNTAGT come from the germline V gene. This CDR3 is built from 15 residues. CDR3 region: CASSVETGGHNEQFF. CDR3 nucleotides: TGTGCCAGCAGTGTGGAGACAGGGGGCCACAATGAGCAGTTCTTC.

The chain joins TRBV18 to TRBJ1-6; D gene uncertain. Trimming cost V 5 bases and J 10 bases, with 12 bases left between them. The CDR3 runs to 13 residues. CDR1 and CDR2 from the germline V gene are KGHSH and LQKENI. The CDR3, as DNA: TGTGCCAGCTCAAATGAAGGAAACTCACCCCTCCACTTT. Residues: CASSNEGNSPLHF.

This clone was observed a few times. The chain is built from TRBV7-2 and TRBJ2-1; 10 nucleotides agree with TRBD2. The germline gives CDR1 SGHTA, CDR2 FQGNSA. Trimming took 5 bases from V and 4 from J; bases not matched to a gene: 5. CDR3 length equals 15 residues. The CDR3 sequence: CASSLSSGGYNEQFF. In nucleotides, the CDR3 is TGTGCCAGCAGCCTATCTAGCGGGGGATACAATGAGCAGTTCTTC. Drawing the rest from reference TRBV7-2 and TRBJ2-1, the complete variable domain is GAGVSQSPSNKVTEKGKDVELRCDPISGHTALYWYRQSLGQGLEFLIYFQGNSAPDKSGLPSDRFSAERTGGSVSTLTIQRTQQEDSAVYLCASSLSSGGYNEQFFGPGTRLTVL.

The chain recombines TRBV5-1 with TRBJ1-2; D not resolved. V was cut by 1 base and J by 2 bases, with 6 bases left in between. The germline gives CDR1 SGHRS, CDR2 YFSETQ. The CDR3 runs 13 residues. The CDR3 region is CASSLPENYGYTF. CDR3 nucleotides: TGCGCCAGCAGCTTGCCAGAAAACTATGGCTACACCTTC.

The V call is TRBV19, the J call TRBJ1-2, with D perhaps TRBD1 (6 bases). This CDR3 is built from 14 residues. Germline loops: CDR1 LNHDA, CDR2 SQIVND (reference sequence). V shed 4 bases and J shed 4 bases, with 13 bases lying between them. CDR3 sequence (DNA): TGTGCCAGTAGTAAACGGGGGCAGATCTATGGCTACACCTTC. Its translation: CASSKRGQIYGYTF. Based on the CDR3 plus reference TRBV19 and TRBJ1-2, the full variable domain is DGGITQSPKYLFRKEGQNVTLSCEQNLNHDAMYWYRQDPGQGLRLIYYSQIVNDFQKGDIAEGYSVSREKKESFPLTVTSAQKNPTAFYLCASSKRGQIYGYTFGSGTRLTVV.

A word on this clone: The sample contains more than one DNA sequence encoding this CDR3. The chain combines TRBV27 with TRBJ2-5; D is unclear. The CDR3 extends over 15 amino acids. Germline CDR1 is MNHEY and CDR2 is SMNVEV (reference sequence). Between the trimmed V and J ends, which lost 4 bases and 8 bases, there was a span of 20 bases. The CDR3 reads CASSSSLTRSSTQYF. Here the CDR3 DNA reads TGTGCCAGCAGTTCATCCCTGACAAGGTCTAGTACCCAGTACTTC.

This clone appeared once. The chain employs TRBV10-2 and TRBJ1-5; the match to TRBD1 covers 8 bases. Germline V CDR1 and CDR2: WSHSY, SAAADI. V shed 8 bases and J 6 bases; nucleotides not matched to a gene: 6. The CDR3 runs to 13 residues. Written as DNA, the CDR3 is TGCGCCAGCCTGGCAGACAGGGGTCAGCCCCAGCATTTT. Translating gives CASLADRGQPQHF.

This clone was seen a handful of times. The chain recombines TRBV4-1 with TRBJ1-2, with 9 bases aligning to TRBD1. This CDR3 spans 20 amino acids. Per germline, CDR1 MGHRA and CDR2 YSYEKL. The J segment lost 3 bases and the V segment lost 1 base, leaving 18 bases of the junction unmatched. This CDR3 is CASSQVHQGQADRGYYGYTF. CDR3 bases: TGCGCCAGCAGCCAAGTCCACCAGGGTCAAGCGGACAGGGGATACTATGGCTACACCTTC.

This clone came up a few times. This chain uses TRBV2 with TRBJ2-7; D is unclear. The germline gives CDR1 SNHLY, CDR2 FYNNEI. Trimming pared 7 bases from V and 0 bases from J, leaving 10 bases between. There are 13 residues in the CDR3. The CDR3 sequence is CASTWAYSYEQYF. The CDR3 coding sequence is TGTGCCAGCACTTGGGCATACTCCTACGAGCAGTACTTC.

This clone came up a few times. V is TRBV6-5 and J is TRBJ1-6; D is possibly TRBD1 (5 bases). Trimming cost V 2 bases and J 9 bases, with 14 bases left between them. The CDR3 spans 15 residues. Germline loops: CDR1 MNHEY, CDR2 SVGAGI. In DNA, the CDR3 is TGTGCCAGCAGTTACGGGGGGACCTTCCCTTCACCCCTCCACTTT. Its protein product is CASSYGGTFPSPLHF.

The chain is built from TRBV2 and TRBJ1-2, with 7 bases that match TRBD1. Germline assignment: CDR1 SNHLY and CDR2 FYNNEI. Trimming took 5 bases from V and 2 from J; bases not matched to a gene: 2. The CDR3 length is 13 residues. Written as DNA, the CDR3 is TGTGCCAGCAGTCGGACAGGAAACTATGGCTACACCTTC. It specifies CASSRTGNYGYTF.

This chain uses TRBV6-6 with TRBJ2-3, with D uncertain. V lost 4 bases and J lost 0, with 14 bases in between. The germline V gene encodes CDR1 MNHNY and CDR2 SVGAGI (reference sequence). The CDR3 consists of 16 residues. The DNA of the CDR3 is TGTGCCAGCAGTTTGGACCGGTCCACTAGCACAGATACGCAGTATTTT. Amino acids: CASSLDRSTSTDTQYF.

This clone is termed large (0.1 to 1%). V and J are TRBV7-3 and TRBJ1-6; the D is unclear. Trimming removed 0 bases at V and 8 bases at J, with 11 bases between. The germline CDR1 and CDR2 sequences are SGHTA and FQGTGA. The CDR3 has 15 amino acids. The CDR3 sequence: CASSLTGDGYSPLHF. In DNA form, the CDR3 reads TGTGCCAGCAGCTTAACTGGGGATGGATATTCACCCCTCCACTTT.

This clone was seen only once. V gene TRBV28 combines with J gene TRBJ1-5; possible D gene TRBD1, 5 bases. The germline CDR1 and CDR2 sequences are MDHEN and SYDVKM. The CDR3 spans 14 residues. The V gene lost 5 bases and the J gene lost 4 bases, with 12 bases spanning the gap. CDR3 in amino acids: CASSGRTPNQPQHF. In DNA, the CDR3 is TGTGCCAGCAGTGGTAGGACACCGAATCAGCCCCAGCATTTT.

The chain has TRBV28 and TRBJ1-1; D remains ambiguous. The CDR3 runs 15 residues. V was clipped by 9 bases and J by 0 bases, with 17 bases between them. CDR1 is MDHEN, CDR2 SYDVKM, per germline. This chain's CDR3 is CASSESPSMNTEAFF. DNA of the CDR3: TGTGCCAGTAGTGAAAGTCCGTCAATGAACACTGAAGCTTTCTTT. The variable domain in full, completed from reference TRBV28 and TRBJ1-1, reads DVKVTQSSRYLVKRTGEKVFLECVQDMDHENMFWYRQDPGLGLRLIYFSYDVKMKEKGDIPEGYSVSREKKERFSLILESASTNQTSMYLCASSESPSMNTEAFFGQGTRLTVV.

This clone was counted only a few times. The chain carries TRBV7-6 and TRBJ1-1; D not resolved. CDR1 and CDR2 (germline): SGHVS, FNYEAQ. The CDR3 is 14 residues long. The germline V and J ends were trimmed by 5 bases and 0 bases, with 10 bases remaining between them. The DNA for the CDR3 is TGTGCCAGCAGCCCCGGGGAGTTGAACACTGAAGCTTTCTTT. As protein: CASSPGELNTEAFF.

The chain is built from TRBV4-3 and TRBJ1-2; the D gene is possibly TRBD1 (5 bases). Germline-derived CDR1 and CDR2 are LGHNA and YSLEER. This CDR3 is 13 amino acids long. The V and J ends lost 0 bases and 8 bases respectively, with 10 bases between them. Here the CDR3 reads CASSQDSRGGYTF. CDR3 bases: TGCGCCAGCAGCCAAGATAGTAGGGGCGGCTACACCTTC.